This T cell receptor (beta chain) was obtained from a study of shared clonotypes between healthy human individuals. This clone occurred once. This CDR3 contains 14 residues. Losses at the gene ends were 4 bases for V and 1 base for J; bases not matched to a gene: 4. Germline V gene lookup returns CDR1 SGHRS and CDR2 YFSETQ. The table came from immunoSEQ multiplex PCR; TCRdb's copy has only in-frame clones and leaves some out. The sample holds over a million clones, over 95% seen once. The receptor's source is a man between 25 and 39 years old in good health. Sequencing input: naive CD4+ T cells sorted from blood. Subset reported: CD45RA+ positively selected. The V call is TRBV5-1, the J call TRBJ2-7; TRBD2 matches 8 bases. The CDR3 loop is CASSKVAGSYEQYF. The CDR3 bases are TGCGCCAGCAGCAAGGTAGCGGGGTCCTACGAGCAGTACTTC.